This TCR beta chain was recovered during a study of T-cell reconstitution after alpha-beta-depleted transplantation in children. The TCRbeta library was prepared with unique molecular identifiers. One entry per CDR3 protein, called by TCRdb with MiXCR from the PCR reads. The table lists about 610,000 distinct CDR3 sequences, roughly a tenth of them singletons. CDR1 DFQATT and CDR2 SNEGSKA come from the germline V gene (reference sequence). With 2 bases clipped from V and 1 base from J, the junction kept 8 bases outside the gene matches. CDR3 length equals 17 residues. This specimen was PBMCs from the stem cell graft donor, taken from the stem cell graft. The origin of this receptor is a human donor who donated a stem cell graft to a child with acute myeloid leukemia. This chain uses TRBV20-1 with TRBJ2-1; TRBD2 matches at 10 bases. As DNA, the CDR3 is TGCAGTGCTAGACCTAGCGGGAGAAATTGGTCCTACAATGAGCAGTTCTTC. Translation gives CSARPSGRNWSYNEQFF.